The 20 T cell receptor beta chains below all came from one sample that was sequenced in a study of T cell responses to AZD1222 COVID-19 vaccine. The protocol was immunoSEQ multiplex PCR, while the TCRdb copy is restricted to in-frame clones and leaves out a portion. The table shows over 150,000 clones, with 92% occurring only once. The source material was peripheral blood, sampled on day 0 of MenACWY control vaccination. These receptor sequences come from an adult in good health.

Here the CDR3 reads CASSLRTGGGTEAFF. DNA for the CDR3: TGTGCCAGCAGCTTACGGACAGGGGGAGGCACTGAAGCTTTCTTT. This chain connects TRBV7-2 to TRBJ1-1, with 10 positions matching TRBD1. Germline CDR1 SGHTA, CDR2 FQGNSA. With V trimmed by 2 bases and J by 4 bases, 4 bases remained unmatched. The CDR3 is 15 amino acids.

V gene TRBV9 combines with J gene TRBJ2-1; D remains unclear. The CDR3 loop spans 15 amino acids. The germline V and J ends were trimmed by 4 bases and 7 bases, with 18 bases remaining between them. Germline V lookup: CDR1 SGDLS, CDR2 YYNGEE. The CDR3 is CASSSPLGVGNEQFF. The CDR3 DNA follows: TGTGCCAGCAGCTCACCCCTCGGAGTCGGGAATGAGCAGTTCTTC.

This chain connects TRBV13 to TRBJ1-2; D possibly corresponds to TRBD1 (6 bases). V gave up 0 bases and J gave up 2 bases, with 10 bases separating them. The CDR3 has 15 amino acids. Germline V gene lookup returns CDR1 PRHDT and CDR2 FYEKMQ (reference sequence). CDR3 protein: CASSLGLTGNYGYTF. As DNA, the CDR3 is TGTGCCAGCAGCTTAGGCCTCACAGGGAACTATGGCTACACCTTC.

This clone occurred once. The CDR3 here is CASSPTLGRLNEKLFF. CDR3 in DNA: TGTGCCAGCTCACCCACACTAGGACGTCTTAATGAAAAACTGTTTTTT. The rearrangement links TRBV18 to TRBJ1-4; D remains ambiguous. V lost 3 bases, J lost 4 bases, and 15 bases lay in between. Germline-derived CDR1 and CDR2 are KGHSH and LQKENI. The length of the CDR3 is 16 residues.

V is TRBV27 and J is TRBJ1-5; maybe TRBD1 (6 bases). Deletions cut 5 bases from V and 3 bases from J, with 14 bases between. The germline CDR1 and CDR2 sequences are MNHEY and SMNVEV (reference sequence). The CDR3 length is 15 residues. The CDR3 here is CASSPLGQFNQPQHF. In DNA, the CDR3 is TGTGCCAGCAGTCCCCTCGGACAGTTCAATCAGCCCCAGCATTTT.

The genes are TRBV12-3 or TRBV12-4 and TRBJ2-7, with 11 bases identical to TRBD1. The CDR3 runs 13 residues. J lost 4 bases, V lost 6 bases, and 2 bases had no gene match. The CDR3 region is CASRRDRGYEQYF. The CDR3 nucleotides are TGTGCCAGCAGGAGGGACAGGGGGTACGAGCAGTACTTC.

The chain joins TRBV27 to TRBJ2-7, with D tentatively TRBD1 or TRBD2 (6 bases each). The germline gives CDR1 MNHEY, CDR2 SMNVEV (reference sequence). The CDR3 loop spans 15 amino acids. V was shortened by 6 bases and J by 1 base, with 16 bases between the two germline ends. CDR3 coding DNA: TGTGCCAGCAGCCCCCCGGGGGCAGGGTCCTACGAGCAGTACTTC. This gives the protein CASSPPGAGSYEQYF.

This clone was counted a few times. V gene TRBV10-2 combines with J gene TRBJ1-6, with D unresolved. Trimming took off 5 bases at V and 7 bases at J, with 6 bases between the two ends. This CDR3 region has 12 residues. CDR1 WSHSY and CDR2 SAAADI come from the germline V gene. The CDR3 protein is CASSLMNSPLHF. The CDR3 nucleotides are TGCGCCAGCAGTCTCATGAATTCACCCCTCCACTTT.

This chain links TRBV2 with TRBJ2-4, with D perhaps matching TRBD2 (5 bases). Germline CDR1 reads SNHLY; CDR2 reads FYNNEI. The CDR3 is made up of 16 amino acids. Trimming pared 6 bases from V and 0 bases from J, leaving 15 bases between. The DNA for the CDR3 is TGTGCCAGCAGGGGCCTAGAGGGTAAAGCCAAAAACATTCAGTACTTC. It yields the protein CASRGLEGKAKNIQYF.

The rearrangement uses TRBV3-1 (or the pseudogene TRBV3-2) and TRBJ2-7, with 7 bases fitting TRBD1. Germline lookup yields CDR1 LGHDT and CDR2 YNNKEL (reference sequence). CDR3 length equals 15 residues. V trimming: 3 bases; J trimming: 5 bases; junction bases outside the gene matches: 10. The CDR3 region is CASSHRKEGANEQYF. In DNA form, the CDR3 reads TGTGCCAGCAGCCACCGGAAAGAGGGGGCCAACGAGCAGTACTTC.

This chain links TRBV9 with TRBJ2-2; D perhaps matches TRBD1 (5 bases). There are 14 residues in the CDR3. CDR1 and CDR2 from the germline V gene are SGDLS and YYNGEE. Deletions cut 1 base from V and 7 bases from J, with 11 bases between. CDR3: CASSVSGWGGELFF. As DNA, the CDR3 is TGTGCCAGCAGCGTATCAGGGTGGGGCGGGGAGCTGTTTTTT.

The V call is TRBV6-4, the J call TRBJ1-1, with 7 bases aligning to TRBD1. The CDR3 is 13 amino acids. Germline values: CDR1 MRHNA, CDR2 SNTAGT. With 4 bases clipped from V and 6 bases from J, the junction kept 5 bases outside the gene matches. The CDR3 loop is CASSGQTGSEAFF. CDR3 bases: TGTGCCAGCAGTGGACAGACAGGGTCTGAAGCTTTCTTT.

The chain links TRBV11-3 to TRBJ2-7; 13 nucleotides match TRBD2. This CDR3 spans 15 amino acids. V lost 0 bases to trimming and J lost 9 bases; unmatched junction nucleotides: 5. Germline CDR1 reads SGHNT; CDR2 reads YENEEA. CDR3 protein: CASSLDRTSGSWQYF. The CDR3 bases are TGTGCCAGCAGCTTAGATCGGACTAGCGGGAGCTGGCAGTACTTC.

This chain connects TRBV6-5 to TRBJ1-1; no clear D. V shed 6 bases and J shed 7 bases, with 12 bases lying between them. Germline CDR1 MNHEY, CDR2 SVGAGI. The CDR3 length is 12 residues. CDR3 protein: CASSLTGFEAFF. The CDR3 bases are TGTGCCAGCAGCCTAACCGGATTTGAAGCTTTCTTT.

The V gene is TRBV7-2, the J gene TRBJ1-2, with D tentatively TRBD1 (5 bases). This CDR3 is built from 15 residues. V was trimmed by 2 bases and J by 5 bases, leaving 15 bases between them. The germline CDR1 and CDR2 sequences are SGHTA and FQGNSA. The DNA of the CDR3 is TGTGCCAGCAGCTTATTAAGGGGCGCGGCGTATGGCTACACCTTC. It encodes CASSLLRGAAYGYTF.

In this sample, this clone turned up once. The chain recombines TRBV7-2 with TRBJ1-1, with 8 bases matching TRBD1. The CDR3 is made up of 15 amino acids. From germline, CDR1 is SGHTA and CDR2 FQGNSA. V was pared by 1 base and J by 1 base, with 2 bases of the junction left unmatched. Here the CDR3 reads CASSLVDRGNTEAFF. In nucleotides, the CDR3 is TGTGCCAGCAGCTTAGTTGACAGGGGGAACACTGAAGCTTTCTTT.

The V call is TRBV7-2, the J call TRBJ2-1; TRBD2 agrees at 12 bases. CDR1 is SGHTA and CDR2 is FQGNSA in the germline V gene. After removal of 0 bases from V and 7 bases from J, the junction contained 4 bases not matched to a gene. This CDR3 has 16 amino acids. The CDR3, as DNA: TGTGCCAGCAGCTTAGCTAGACTAGCGGGGGATAATGAGCAGTTCTTC. It is translated as CASSLARLAGDNEQFF. The whole variable domain, filled in from reference TRBV7-2 and TRBJ2-1, reads GAGVSQSPSNKVTEKGKDVELRCDPISGHTALYWYRQSLGQGLEFLIYFQGNSAPDKSGLPSDRFSAERTGGSVSTLTIQRTQQEDSAVYLCASSLARLAGDNEQFFGPGTRLTVL.

This chain uses TRBV10-3 with TRBJ2-3; a possible D gene is TRBD2 (5 bases). CDR1 and CDR2 (germline): ENHRY, SYGVKD. Trimming left V 2 bases short and J 2 bases short, with 14 bases between. The CDR3 extends over 16 amino acids. The CDR3 here is CAISERDPINTDTQYF. DNA for the CDR3: TGTGCCATCAGTGAGCGGGATCCCATTAACACAGATACGCAGTATTTT.

The V and J genes are TRBV6-1 and TRBJ2-7; a possible D gene is TRBD2 (6 bases). V lost 1 base, J lost 6 bases, and 10 bases lay in between. This CDR3 has 13 residues. The germline gives CDR1 MNHNS, CDR2 SASEGT. The CDR3 sequence is CASSEGVGLEQYF. For the CDR3, the DNA is TGTGCCAGCAGTGAAGGGGTGGGACTCGAGCAGTACTTC.

V gene TRBV30 combines with J gene TRBJ1-4; a weak D match, TRBD1 (5 bases). Deletions cut 0 bases from V and 7 bases from J, with 12 bases between. CDR3 length: 14 amino acids. Germline CDR1 GTSNPN, CDR2 SVGIG (reference sequence). The CDR3 region is CAWSVPGGAEKLFF. The CDR3 DNA follows: TGTGCCTGGAGTGTACCGGGGGGAGCTGAAAAACTGTTTTTT.